This TCR beta chain comes out of a study of T cell responses to AZD1222 COVID-19 vaccine. Findings and limits, study-wide: The sample set comprised mostly white British donors with more females, and clonal diversity was possibly underestimated. Per reports, nearly half of all spike-specific TCRs target regions that are unmutated in variants. Samples come after the peak T cell response, not at day 14. Of the AZD1222 recipients, only five to seven were seropositive at baseline.

Turning to this clone: Its antigen is still unknown.

V shed 1 base and J 2 bases; nucleotides not matched to a gene: 4. The CDR3 runs to 16 residues. Germline CDR1 and CDR2: SGHKS and YYEKEE (reference sequence). The assay was immunoSEQ multiplex PCR, and TCRdb's table has in-frame clones only and misses some. The profile shows about 73,000 clones, about 91% of them singletons. V gene TRBV5-5 combines with J gene TRBJ2-1, with 9 bases that match TRBD2. The sequence derives from an adult who received the AZD1222 COVID-19 vaccine. The sequencing here drew on peripheral blood, taken 28 days after the second AZD1222 dose. The CDR3 region is CASSLLTSGPYNEQFF. CDR3 nucleotide sequence: TGTGCCAGCAGCTTGTTGACTAGCGGACCCTACAATGAGCAGTTCTTC.